The T cell receptor (beta chain) under discussion was sequenced for a study of metastatic and nonmetastatic thyroid tumors. Turning to the study itself: Comparison of repertoires was carried out across blood and tumor or nodule tissue from malignant and benign thyroid patients. Whole-study findings and limits: For both blood and tumor, malignant thyroid tumors reportedly showed significantly higher TCR beta diversity than benign nodules did.

To note about this clone: Antigen specificity is unknown.

Thyroid surgery was performed in patients who had received no treatment beforehand. Methods used by the authors: Built for papillary thyroid cancer, a distant-metastasis classifier drew on CDR3 differences across clinicopathological groups. MiXCR was used by TCRdb to re-call the PCR reads. For this entry, the V and J calls and clone size follow TCRdb and not the study's own pipeline. The table records roughly 3,900 clones, around 40% of them present only once. The TCR sequence derives from a female donor with papillary thyroid cancer or a benign thyroid nodule (not recorded which). Some clones in this sample may be carry-over from other donors' samples. The material sequenced was tumor tissue.

CDR3: CSASRGASLNTEAFF. CDR3 coding DNA: TGCAGTGCTAGCCGTGGGGCTTCCCTGAACACTGAAGCTTTCTTT. The chain joins TRBV20-1 to TRBJ1-1, with D perhaps matching TRBD1 (5 bases). With 3 bases removed from V and 0 bases from J, the gap between germline ends came to 14 bases. CDR1 DFQATT and CDR2 SNEGSKA come from the germline V gene (reference sequence). This CDR3 has 15 residues.